These T cell receptor beta chains were read from a single sample in a study of control samples from healthy donors and cancer patients. TCRdb's table, derived via immunoSEQ multiplex PCR, lists solely in-frame clones and lacks some. The data contain about 110,000 clones, about four fifths of them seen just once; the ten biggest clones take up roughly an eighth. Material: blood. These receptors originate from a woman in her forties or fifties in good health. Each CDR3 is given with its conserved first and last residue. Each record gives: clone size, D gene, V gene, J gene, CDR3 protein, CDR3 DNA. The D gene is left open where the match is weak. A clone size is listed for some rows: how often the clone was seen (once, few, many), or a class if it is expanded.

abundance: few; d_gene: TRBD1; v_gene: TRBV19; j_gene: TRBJ2-6; CDR3aa: CARPRTGSRTGANVLTF; CDR3nt: TGTGCCCGACCCCGGACAGGTTCTCGCACTGGGGCCAACGTCCTGACTTTC
abundance: -; d_gene: TRBD2; v_gene: TRBV28; j_gene: TRBJ2-3; CDR3aa: CASSFVAGTDTQYF; CDR3nt: TGTGCCAGCAGTTTTGTAGCGGGAACAGATACGCAGTATTTT
abundance: -; d_gene: TRBD2; v_gene: TRBV27; j_gene: TRBJ2-1; CDR3aa: CASSYETSGYSSYNEQFF; CDR3nt: TGTGCCAGCAGTTACGAGACTAGCGGGTATAGCTCCTACAATGAGCAGTTCTTC
abundance: -; d_gene: -; v_gene: TRBV29-1; j_gene: TRBJ1-2; CDR3aa: CSVDSTTNYGYTF; CDR3nt: TGCAGCGTTGATTCCACGACTAACTATGGCTACACCTTC
abundance: -; d_gene: -; v_gene: TRBV5-1; j_gene: TRBJ2-7; CDR3aa: CASSLVSEGQYF; CDR3nt: TGCGCCAGCAGCTTGGTCTCGGAGGGGCAGTACTTC
abundance: few; d_gene: -; v_gene: TRBV30; j_gene: TRBJ1-5; CDR3aa: CAWSGHSKQPQHF; CDR3nt: TGTGCCTGGAGTGGGCATTCGAAACAGCCCCAGCATTTT
abundance: -; d_gene: -; v_gene: TRBV7-2; j_gene: TRBJ1-2; CDR3aa: CASSLGVRGMDTF; CDR3nt: TGTGCCAGCAGCTTAGGGGTACGAGGAATGGACACCTTC
abundance: -; d_gene: TRBD1; v_gene: TRBV20-1; j_gene: TRBJ1-2; CDR3aa: CSARQGDGYTF; CDR3nt: TGCAGTGCTAGACAGGGGGATGGCTACACCTTC
abundance: -; d_gene: TRBD1; v_gene: TRBV23-1; j_gene: TRBJ2-5; CDR3aa: CASRKDRKETQYF; CDR3nt: TGCGCCAGCAGGAAGGACAGGAAAGAGACCCAGTACTTC
abundance: -; d_gene: -; v_gene: TRBV11-1; j_gene: TRBJ1-3; CDR3aa: CASSFGPVAAGNTIYF; CDR3nt: TGTGCCAGCAGCTTTGGGCCAGTAGCGGCCGGAAACACCATATATTTT
abundance: -; d_gene: -; v_gene: TRBV9; j_gene: TRBJ1-6; CDR3aa: CASSVEGGADSPLHF; CDR3nt: TGTGCCAGCAGCGTAGAAGGGGGTGCGGATTCACCCCTCCACTTT
abundance: -; d_gene: TRBD1; v_gene: TRBV5-1; j_gene: TRBJ2-1; CDR3aa: CASSLEGTGGANEQFF; CDR3nt: TGCGCCAGCAGCTTGGAAGGGACAGGGGGCGCGAATGAGCAGTTCTTC
abundance: few; d_gene: -; v_gene: TRBV5-4; j_gene: TRBJ2-1; CDR3aa: CASSYTGARNEQFF; CDR3nt: TGTGCCAGCAGCTATACAGGAGCCCGCAATGAGCAGTTCTTC
abundance: -; d_gene: -; v_gene: TRBV19; j_gene: TRBJ1-4; CDR3aa: CASSIRGTEKLFF; CDR3nt: TGTGCCAGTAGTATACGCGGGACAGAAAAACTGTTTTTT
abundance: -; d_gene: -; v_gene: TRBV4-1; j_gene: TRBJ2-6; CDR3aa: CASTRSGANVLTF; CDR3nt: TGCGCCAGCACACGCTCTGGGGCCAACGTCCTGACTTTC
abundance: -; d_gene: -; v_gene: TRBV12-3/TRBV12-4; j_gene: TRBJ2-5; CDR3aa: CASIPPEGETQYF; CDR3nt: TGTGCCAGCATTCCCCCCGAGGGGGAGACCCAGTACTTC
abundance: -; d_gene: -; v_gene: TRBV9; j_gene: TRBJ1-3; CDR3aa: CASSFGPDSGNTIYF; CDR3nt: TGTGCCAGCAGTTTTGGACCGGACTCTGGAAACACCATATATTTT
abundance: -; d_gene: -; v_gene: TRBV7-8; j_gene: TRBJ1-1; CDR3aa: CASSLSPTTEAFF; CDR3nt: TGTGCCAGCAGCTTAAGCCCCACCACTGAAGCTTTCTTT
abundance: -; d_gene: TRBD2; v_gene: TRBV27; j_gene: TRBJ2-5; CDR3aa: CASSLGPELAGETQYF; CDR3nt: TGTGCCAGCAGTTTAGGGCCGGAACTAGCGGGGGAGACCCAGTACTTC
abundance: -; d_gene: -; v_gene: TRBV7-9; j_gene: TRBJ1-2; CDR3aa: CASSLRTYGYTF; CDR3nt: TGTGCCAGCAGCTTACGGACCTACGGCTACACCTTC
abundance: -; d_gene: -; v_gene: TRBV14; j_gene: TRBJ1-4; CDR3aa: CASSQDVYEKLFF; CDR3nt: TGTGCCAGCAGCCAAGATGTTTATGAAAAACTGTTTTTT
abundance: -; d_gene: -; v_gene: TRBV5-6; j_gene: TRBJ1-2; CDR3aa: CASSLLNSRNYGYTF; CDR3nt: TGTGCCAGCAGCTTGTTAAACTCCCGGAACTATGGCTACACCTTC
abundance: -; d_gene: -; v_gene: TRBV7-3; j_gene: TRBJ1-1; CDR3aa: CASSLNPGHNTEAFF; CDR3nt: TGTGCCAGCAGCTTAAACCCGGGACACAACACTGAAGCTTTCTTT
abundance: -; d_gene: TRBD1; v_gene: TRBV19; j_gene: TRBJ1-1; CDR3aa: CASQERTGGQNTEAFF; CDR3nt: TGTGCCTCCCAAGAAAGGACAGGGGGGCAGAACACTGAAGCTTTCTTT
abundance: -; d_gene: -; v_gene: TRBV10-3; j_gene: TRBJ2-5; CDR3aa: CAIRGARPETQYF; CDR3nt: TGTGCCATCAGGGGGGCGCGTCCGGAGACCCAGTACTTC
abundance: -; d_gene: TRBD1; v_gene: TRBV6-5; j_gene: TRBJ1-3; CDR3aa: CASSFDREAGNTIYF; CDR3nt: TGTGCCAGCAGTTTCGACAGGGAAGCTGGAAACACCATATATTTT
abundance: -; d_gene: -; v_gene: TRBV4-2; j_gene: TRBJ2-1; CDR3aa: CASSQAVSSYNEQFF; CDR3nt: TGTGCCAGCAGCCAGGCGGTAAGCTCCTACAATGAGCAGTTCTTC
abundance: -; d_gene: TRBD1; v_gene: TRBV7-8; j_gene: TRBJ2-3; CDR3aa: CASSPGQGSTDTQYF; CDR3nt: TGTGCCAGCAGCCCGGGACAGGGAAGCACAGATACGCAGTATTTT
abundance: -; d_gene: -; v_gene: TRBV5-5; j_gene: TRBJ1-1; CDR3aa: CATRLGVDTEAFF; CDR3nt: TGTGCCACCCGTCTAGGCGTGGACACTGAAGCTTTCTTT
abundance: few; d_gene: -; v_gene: TRBV6-1; j_gene: TRBJ1-1; CDR3aa: CASSEVQGVTRAFF; CDR3nt: TGTGCCAGCAGTGAAGTGCAGGGAGTCACTAGAGCTTTCTTT
abundance: -; d_gene: TRBD2; v_gene: TRBV5-1; j_gene: TRBJ2-1; CDR3aa: CASSFSGGAFPFF; CDR3nt: TGCGCCAGCAGCTTTAGCGGGGGGGCCTTTCCGTTCTTC
abundance: -; d_gene: -; v_gene: TRBV30; j_gene: TRBJ2-6; CDR3aa: CAATGRLTTNSGANVLTF; CDR3nt: TGTGCCGCCACGGGACGCCTAACAACTAACTCTGGGGCCAACGTCCTGACTTTC
abundance: -; d_gene: -; v_gene: TRBV28; j_gene: TRBJ1-4; CDR3aa: CASSTPNNEKLFF; CDR3nt: TGTGCCAGCAGTACCCCGAACAATGAAAAACTGTTTTTT
abundance: -; d_gene: -; v_gene: TRBV5-1; j_gene: TRBJ1-6; CDR3aa: CASSEQGPHNSPLHF; CDR3nt: TGCGCCAGCAGCGAACAGGGTCCCCATAATTCACCCCTCCACTTT
abundance: -; d_gene: -; v_gene: TRBV18; j_gene: TRBJ2-1; CDR3aa: CASSPGANSYNEQFF; CDR3nt: TGTGCCAGCTCACCAGGGGCAAACTCCTACAATGAGCAGTTCTTC
abundance: -; d_gene: -; v_gene: TRBV20-1; j_gene: TRBJ2-7; CDR3aa: CSASIQGEQYF; CDR3nt: TGCAGTGCTAGTATACAGGGCGAGCAGTACTTC
abundance: -; d_gene: TRBD2; v_gene: TRBV28; j_gene: TRBJ2-7; CDR3aa: CASSPGREDAEYF; CDR3nt: TGTGCCAGCAGTCCTGGGCGGGAGGATGCGGAGTACTTC
abundance: few; d_gene: -; v_gene: TRBV2; j_gene: TRBJ2-7; CDR3aa: CASRGTGYEQYF; CDR3nt: TGTGCCAGCAGGGGAACTGGCTACGAGCAGTACTTC
abundance: -; d_gene: TRBD1; v_gene: TRBV18; j_gene: TRBJ1-1; CDR3aa: CASSPRTGRESEAFF; CDR3nt: TGTGCCAGCTCACCTCGGACAGGGAGGGAATCTGAAGCTTTCTTT
abundance: -; d_gene: -; v_gene: TRBV7-9; j_gene: TRBJ2-7; CDR3aa: CASSYGRFSYEQYF; CDR3nt: TGTGCCAGCAGCTACGGGCGATTCTCCTACGAGCAGTACTTC
abundance: -; d_gene: TRBD1; v_gene: TRBV5-1; j_gene: TRBJ1-1; CDR3aa: CASSFGQADTEAFF; CDR3nt: TGCGCCAGCAGCTTCGGACAGGCCGACACTGAAGCTTTCTTT
abundance: -; d_gene: -; v_gene: TRBV3-1/TRBV3-2; j_gene: TRBJ2-3; CDR3aa: CASKIWSTDTQYF; CDR3nt: TGTGCCAGCAAGATTTGGAGCACAGATACGCAGTATTTT
abundance: many; d_gene: -; v_gene: TRBV4-1; j_gene: TRBJ2-2; CDR3aa: CASSQGIWGHSNTGELFF; CDR3nt: TGCGCCAGCAGCCAAGGAATTTGGGGACACTCGAACACCGGGGAGCTGTTTTTT
abundance: -; d_gene: TRBD2; v_gene: TRBV18; j_gene: TRBJ2-1; CDR3aa: CASSPGLAGGDFEQFF; CDR3nt: TGTGCCAGCTCACCGGGCCTCGCGGGAGGGGATTTTGAGCAGTTCTTC
abundance: -; d_gene: TRBD1; v_gene: TRBV28; j_gene: TRBJ1-4; CDR3aa: CASSLPGQGNEKLFF; CDR3nt: TGTGCCAGCAGCTTACCGGGACAGGGAAATGAAAAACTGTTTTTT
abundance: -; d_gene: TRBD1; v_gene: TRBV3-1/TRBV3-2; j_gene: TRBJ1-5; CDR3aa: CASTPGTGGNQPQHF; CDR3nt: TGTGCCAGCACTCCTGGGACAGGGGGGAATCAGCCCCAGCATTTT
abundance: -; d_gene: -; v_gene: TRBV3-1/TRBV3-2; j_gene: TRBJ1-1; CDR3aa: CASSQDGFWIFF; CDR3nt: TGTGCCAGCAGCCAAGATGGTTTTTGGATTTTCTTT
abundance: -; d_gene: TRBD2; v_gene: TRBV6-5; j_gene: TRBJ2-1; CDR3aa: CASRRGDNEQFF; CDR3nt: TGTGCCAGCAGGCGGGGGGACAATGAGCAGTTCTTC
abundance: -; d_gene: TRBD1; v_gene: TRBV7-2; j_gene: TRBJ2-7; CDR3aa: CASSLAPGQGRYEQYF; CDR3nt: TGTGCCAGCAGCTTAGCTCCGGGACAGGGGAGGTACGAGCAGTACTTC
abundance: few; d_gene: -; v_gene: TRBV6-5; j_gene: TRBJ2-3; CDR3aa: CASSLASSTDTQYF; CDR3nt: TGTGCCAGCAGCCTAGCGAGTAGTACAGATACGCAGTATTTT
abundance: -; d_gene: -; v_gene: TRBV19; j_gene: TRBJ1-5; CDR3aa: CASSTRQGNQPQHF; CDR3nt: TGTGCCAGTAGTACACGCCAGGGAAATCAGCCCCAGCATTTT
abundance: few; d_gene: -; v_gene: TRBV7-6; j_gene: TRBJ2-7; CDR3aa: CASSPRTADYYEQYF; CDR3nt: TGTGCCAGCAGCCCCAGGACTGCCGACTACTACGAGCAGTACTTC
abundance: -; d_gene: -; v_gene: TRBV5-4; j_gene: TRBJ1-2; CDR3aa: CASSRRPNYGYTF; CDR3nt: TGTGCCAGCAGCAGACGACCTAACTATGGCTACACCTTC
abundance: -; d_gene: -; v_gene: TRBV19; j_gene: TRBJ2-7; CDR3aa: CASSVQGSTLYEQYF; CDR3nt: TGTGCCAGTAGTGTACAGGGTTCAACGCTCTACGAGCAGTACTTC
abundance: -; d_gene: TRBD1; v_gene: TRBV6-2/TRBV6-3; j_gene: TRBJ2-5; CDR3aa: CASSENTRDRGGETQYF; CDR3nt: TGTGCCAGCAGTGAGAATACCCGGGACAGGGGTGGAGAGACCCAGTACTTC
abundance: medium-sized; d_gene: -; v_gene: TRBV19; j_gene: TRBJ1-3; CDR3aa: CASNPDRSSGNTIYF; CDR3nt: TGTGCCAGTAACCCCGACAGGTCCTCTGGAAACACCATATATTTT
abundance: -; d_gene: TRBD1; v_gene: TRBV7-2; j_gene: TRBJ1-4; CDR3aa: CASSSAGTGLEKLFF; CDR3nt: TGTGCCAGCAGCAGCGCCGGGACAGGGCTTGAAAAACTGTTTTTT
abundance: few; d_gene: -; v_gene: TRBV27; j_gene: TRBJ1-6; CDR3aa: CASSFVAGGSDNSPLHF; CDR3nt: TGTGCCAGCAGTTTCGTGGCCGGGGGGTCGGATAATTCACCCCTCCACTTT